The clone carrying this TCR beta chain was found once. The antigen remains unidentified. Sorted regulatory T cells were CD4-positive, CD25-high and CD127-low or negative. V lost 4 bases and J lost 2, with 8 bases in between. The CDR3 runs to 13 residues. CDR1 and CDR2 from the germline V gene are SGHDN and FVKESK. Only in-frame clones appear in the TCRdb table, and some are missing; sequencing was by immunoSEQ multiplex PCR. The data hold some 25,000 clones, with about nine tenths observed a single time. The data were obtained in a study of B cell selection in AIRE deficiency. Study-level findings and limits: Around 31% of healthy-shared Treg sequences were found among patient Tconv cells. Patient Tconv and Treg cells showed healthy-like TCRBV usage, CDR3 length, diversity. Of roughly 3,300 shared Treg TCRbeta sequences, 31.6% were healthy-donor-only and around 8.6% patient-only.

Material: CD4+CD25+ Tregs sorted from PBMCs. The clonotype comes from a human donor in good health. The V gene is TRBV14, the J gene TRBJ1-2, with TRBD1 as a possible D gene (6 bases). In DNA, the CDR3 is TGTGCCAGCAGCCGGGGGCTGAACTATGGCTACACCTTC. Translation gives CASSRGLNYGYTF.